This is a list of T cell receptor beta chains from one sample in a study of T cells in Graves' hyperthyroidism and ophthalmopathy. TCRdb re-derived calls from the multiplex PCR reads in MiXCR, one entry per CDR3 protein. The sample holds 750,000 to 900,000 distinct CDR3 sequences, around 38% seen once. What was sequenced was blood. The receptors derive from a man aged 18 to 30 with Graves' hyperthyroidism. The CDR3 runs from the conserved cysteine through the conserved F or W. The D gene is left open where the match is weak. The size entry is marked missing in some rows and otherwise reads once, few, many or a size class.

D gene	V gene	J gene	CDR3 length	clone size	CDR3 protein	CDR3 DNA
-	TRBV5-1	TRBJ2-7	14	-	CASSLDSNSYEQYF	TGCGCCAGCAGCTTAGATTCGAACTCCTACGAGCAGTACTTC
TRBD2	TRBV20-1	TRBJ2-7	14	-	CSAVEGTSGGEQYF	TGCAGTGCTGTAGAGGGGACTAGCGGCGGCGAGCAGTACTTC
TRBD2	TRBV7-2	TRBJ2-6	18	many	CASSLTLAGSSGANVLTF	TGTGCCAGCAGCTTAACTCTAGCGGGTAGCTCTGGGGCCAACGTCCTGACTTTC
-	TRBV7-9	TRBJ1-6	14	once	CASTAVGSVKPLHF	TGTGCCAGCACGGCCGTGGGGTCGGTGAAGCCCCTCCACTTT
-	TRBV12-3/TRBV12-4	TRBJ2-5	16	few	CASTSSVRRVGETQYF	TGTGCCAGCACGAGTTCGGTTCGGCGGGTGGGAGAGACCCAGTACTTC
-	TRBV9	TRBJ1-2	14	few	CASSSYPRVGGYTF	TGTGCCAGCAGTTCCTACCCCAGGGTCGGGGGCTACACCTTC
TRBD1	TRBV20-1	TRBJ2-7	13	few	CSAREDRGYEQYF	TGCAGTGCTAGAGAGGACAGGGGGTACGAGCAGTACTTC
-	TRBV5-8	TRBJ2-7	14	-	CASSLTLGAVEQYF	TGTGCCAGCAGCTTGACGCTAGGAGCCGTCGAGCAGTACTTC
TRBD1	TRBV5-7	TRBJ1-1	14	-	CASRATGLNTEAFF	TGTGCCAGCAGAGCGACAGGGTTGAACACTGAAGCTTTCTTT
TRBD1	TRBV2	TRBJ1-5	14	many	CASRTREGAQPQHF	TGTGCCAGCAGGACAAGGGAGGGGGCTCAGCCCCAGCATTTT
TRBD2	TRBV6-6	TRBJ2-2	17	-	CASSYGAGGPSTGELFF	TGTGCCAGCAGTTACGGCGCGGGAGGGCCAAGTACCGGGGAGCTGTTTTTT
-	TRBV7-2	TRBJ2-7	12	many	CASSTSSAEQYF	TGTGCCAGCTCGACGTCGTCAGCCGAGCAGTACTTC
TRBD1	TRBV9	TRBJ2-3	16	few	CASSSLTGWSTDTQYF	TGTGCCAGCTCCTCCCTGACAGGGTGGAGCACAGATACGCAGTATTTT
TRBD1	TRBV7-2	TRBJ1-2	14	-	CASSPETGSYGYTF	TGCGCCAGCAGCCCGGAGACAGGGTCCTATGGCTACACCTTC
-	TRBV12-3/TRBV12-4	TRBJ1-6	12	-	CASSLHRSPLHF	TGTGCCAGCAGTTTACACAGATCACCCCTCCACTTT
-	TRBV7-8	TRBJ2-7	13	few	CASSFPSPYEQYF	TGTGCCAGCAGCTTTCCCTCACCCTACGAGCAGTACTTC
-	TRBV2	TRBJ1-2	13	-	CASSERRGGGYTF	TGTGCCAGCAGTGAACGCAGGGGCGGTGGCTACACCTTC
-	TRBV7-9	TRBJ2-5	14	many	CASSLNRVGETQYF	TGTGCCAGCAGCTTAAACAGGGTAGGAGAGACCCAGTACTTC
-	TRBV9	TRBJ1-1	13	many	CASSVRGTAEAFF	TGTGCCAGCAGCGTCCGGGGTACGGCTGAAGCTTTCTTT
TRBD1	TRBV7-2	TRBJ1-1	15	few	CASSPSSGDSTEAFF	TGCGCCAGCAGCCCGTCCTCAGGGGACAGCACTGAAGCTTTCTTT
TRBD1	TRBV20-1	TRBJ1-1	13	-	CSARDSRGLEAFF	TGCAGTGCTAGAGACAGCAGGGGGCTTGAAGCTTTCTTT
TRBD1	TRBV7-3	TRBJ1-1	14	many	CASSVTGDDTEAFF	TGTGCCAGCAGCGTGACAGGGGACGACACTGAAGCTTTCTTT
-	TRBV6-5	TRBJ1-6	16	few	CASAYPKAGGGSPLHF	TGTGCCAGCGCCTATCCTAAGGCAGGAGGTGGTTCACCCCTCCACTTT
TRBD1	TRBV7-9	TRBJ1-1	17	-	CASSYRPGQGRWTEAFF	TGTGCCAGCAGTTACCGCCCGGGACAGGGCAGGTGGACTGAAGCTTTCTTT
-	TRBV20-1	TRBJ2-7	15	many	CSARDPQGSAYEQYF	TGCAGTGCTAGAGATCCCCAGGGGAGTGCCTACGAGCAGTACTTC
-	TRBV7-2	TRBJ1-1	13	many	CASSDQMNTEAFF	TGTGCCAGCAGCGACCAAATGAACACTGAAGCTTTCTTT
TRBD1	TRBV10-3	TRBJ2-7	15	many	CAISGDRGRTYEQYF	TGTGCCATCAGCGGGGACAGGGGTAGGACCTACGAGCAGTACTTC
TRBD2	TRBV7-2	TRBJ2-7	14	many	CASSLLAGVYEQYF	TGTGCCAGCAGCTTACTAGCGGGGGTTTACGAGCAGTACTTC
TRBD2	TRBV11-2	TRBJ2-2	16	-	CASSLSRTSSSGELFF	TGTGCCAGCAGCTTATCCCGGACTAGTAGTTCCGGGGAGCTGTTTTTT
-	TRBV7-9	TRBJ2-5	20	-	CASSPFGDIPEGDIQETQYF	TGTGCCAGCAGCCCATTCGGGGACATCCCCGAGGGGGACATACAAGAGACCCAGTACTTC
-	TRBV9	TRBJ1-3	12	-	CASSQQENTIYF	TGTGCCAGCAGTCAACAGGAAAACACCATATATTTT
-	TRBV9	TRBJ2-7	15	-	CASSPVGWGAYEQYF	TGTGCCAGCAGCCCGGTAGGATGGGGCGCCTACGAGCAGTACTTC
-	TRBV10-3	TRBJ2-5	12	many	CAISASEETQYF	TGTGCCATCAGTGCCTCCGAAGAGACCCAGTACTTC
TRBD1	TRBV19	TRBJ1-1	15	few	CASSFQQGGKTEAFF	TGTGCCAGTAGTTTCCAACAGGGGGGGAAAACTGAAGCTTTCTTT
-	TRBV20-1	TRBJ2-5	14	many	CSARAVGRGETQYF	TGCAGTGCTAGAGCCGTCGGACGGGGAGAGACCCAGTACTTC
-	TRBV20-1	TRBJ1-5	15	few	CSARDYFDSNQPQHF	TGCAGTGCTAGAGATTACTTTGATAGCAATCAGCCCCAGCATTTT
-	TRBV29-1	TRBJ2-7	10	-	CSSTRYEQYF	TGCAGCTCCACTAGGTACGAGCAGTACTTC
-	TRBV12-3/TRBV12-4	TRBJ1-1	15	-	CASSDPQVMNTEAFF	TGTGCCAGCAGCGATCCCCAAGTCATGAACACTGAAGCTTTCTTT
-	TRBV6-5	TRBJ2-2	15	-	CASSYAGPNTGELFF	TGTGCCAGCAGTTACGCGGGCCCGAACACCGGGGAGCTGTTTTTT
-	TRBV10-3	TRBJ1-5	9	-	CATLGAQHF	TGTGCCACTCTCGGGGCCCAGCATTTT
-	TRBV10-3	TRBJ2-5	15	-	CAISDLESGQGTQYF	TGTGCCATCAGTGATCTGGAATCGGGGCAAGGGACCCAGTACTTC
-	TRBV4-1	TRBJ2-7	15	-	CASSQGTTGRDEQYF	TGCGCCAGCAGCCAAGGTACAACAGGCCGGGACGAGCAGTACTTC
TRBD2	TRBV10-3	TRBJ2-7	13	-	CAITSSGTYEQYF	TGTGCCATCACATCTAGCGGTACCTACGAGCAGTACTTC
-	TRBV9	TRBJ2-7	13	-	CASSGPGTNEQYF	TGTGCCAGCAGCGGCCCGGGGACAAACGAGCAGTACTTC
TRBD1	TRBV7-9	TRBJ1-1	14	-	CASSLGHGTAGWVF	TGTGCCAGCAGCTTAGGGCACGGGACAGCGGGCTGGGTCTTT
-	TRBV6-5	TRBJ1-6	16	-	CASRTPQSSYNSPLHF	TGTGCCAGCAGGACCCCACAGAGCTCCTATAATTCACCCCTCCACTTT
-	TRBV25-1	TRBJ1-6	14	many	CASSVGVSNSPLHF	TGTGCCAGCAGTGTCGGAGTTTCTAATTCACCCCTCCACTTT
-	TRBV29-1	TRBJ2-7	14	many	CSVPGTPSSYEQYF	TGCAGCGTCCCCGGGACGCCGAGCTCCTACGAGCAGTACTTC
-	TRBV7-2	TRBJ1-6	16	few	CASSPRDGESFSPLHF	TGTGCCAGCAGCCCCCGAGACGGGGAAAGTTTCTCACCCCTCCACTTT
-	TRBV2	TRBJ1-1	13	many	CASSTYQDTEAFF	TGTGCCAGCAGCACTTACCAGGACACTGAAGCTTTCTTT